Below, 12 T cell receptor beta chains from the same sample are listed, as sequenced in a study of shared clonotypes between healthy human individuals. Produced via immunoSEQ multiplex PCR; TCRdb's table is partial and in-frame only. The data show roughly 1.5 million clones, 95% to 99% seen once. The sample was naive CD4+ T cells sorted from blood. Sample subset: CD45RA+ positively selected. The receptors were sampled from a man younger than 45 in good health.

The chain couples TRBV27 to TRBJ2-7; 7 bases map to TRBD2. Germline trimming cut 3 bases from V and 5 bases from J; bases unmatched to any gene: 13. Germline V gene lookup returns CDR1 MNHEY and CDR2 SMNVEV (reference sequence). The CDR3 extends over 16 amino acids. The CDR3 sequence is CASSFLWTRGSHEQYF. CDR3 coding DNA: TGTGCCAGCAGTTTCTTGTGGACTAGGGGTTCCCACGAGCAGTACTTC.

The V call is TRBV7-9, the J call TRBJ2-7; 9 bases align to TRBD2. After removal of 4 bases from V and 4 bases from J, the junction contained 17 bases not matched to a gene. Germline-derived CDR1 and CDR2 are SEHNR and FQNEAQ (reference sequence). The CDR3 sequence is 18 residues long. The CDR3 coding sequence is TGTGCCAGCAGCTCCCCCTCCGGGCGGGAGGGCTCCGCGTACGAGCAGTACTTC. Amino acids: CASSSPSGREGSAYEQYF.

The V call is TRBV18, the J call TRBJ1-2, with D unresolved. Germline CDR1 reads KGHSH; CDR2 reads LQKENI. The CDR3 is 13 amino acids. The V end lost 3 bases, the J end lost 3 bases, and 8 bases lay between the germline ends. Here the CDR3 DNA reads TGTGCCAGCTCACCCGCGTCAGACTATGGCTACACCTTC. It yields the protein CASSPASDYGYTF.

The gene calls are TRBV11-2 and TRBJ2-1, with D possibly matching TRBD2 (6 bases). The CDR3 runs to 15 residues. Germline values: CDR1 SGHAT, CDR2 FQNNGV. V lost 5 bases, J lost 9 bases, and 20 bases lay in between. The CDR3 coding sequence is TGTGCCAGCAGCGTTCTCCAGCGGGCCGGGAGTGAGCAGTTCTTC. This translates into CASSVLQRAGSEQFF.

In regard to this clone: Other DNA sequences in this specimen translate into the identical CDR3. The gene calls are TRBV28 and TRBJ1-5, with D perhaps TRBD1 (6 bases). This CDR3 is built from 15 residues. The germline gives CDR1 MDHEN, CDR2 SYDVKM. The ends were cut back, 3 bases at V and 1 base at J, with 10 bases in the middle. The CDR3 here is CASSLPGGSNQPQHF. In DNA form, the CDR3 reads TGTGCCAGCAGTTTGCCCGGGGGCAGCAATCAGCCCCAGCATTTT.

The V and J genes are TRBV5-6 and TRBJ2-7, with D tentatively TRBD1 (5 bases). The V and J ends lost 1 base and 4 bases respectively, with 9 bases between them. The CDR3 sequence is 13 residues long. In germline, CDR1 is SGHDT, CDR2 YYEEEE. The CDR3: CASSLWKGYEQYF. CDR3 bases: TGTGCCAGCAGCTTGTGGAAGGGGTACGAGCAGTACTTC.

This clone was counted once. Different DNA sequences within this sample yield the same CDR3. The genes are TRBV7-3 and TRBJ2-2; the D is unclear. Per the germline V gene, CDR1 is SGHTA and CDR2 is FQGTGA. CDR3 length: 14 amino acids. Trimming left V 0 bases short and J 5 bases short, with 7 bases between. The CDR3 loop is CASSLTGPTGELFF. The CDR3 DNA sequence: TGTGCCAGCAGCTTAACAGGACCAACCGGGGAGCTGTTTTTT.

The chain links TRBV28 to TRBJ1-5; no clear D gene. CDR1 is MDHEN and CDR2 is SYDVKM in the germline V gene. The CDR3 loop spans 12 amino acids. Between the trimmed V and J ends, which lost 7 bases and 1 base, there was a span of 5 bases. CDR3 nucleotide sequence: TGTGCCAGCACCCCAAGCAATCAGCCCCAGCATTTT. It yields the protein CASTPSNQPQHF.

The chain links TRBV14 to TRBJ1-1; D might be TRBD1 (5 bases). Germline V gene data show CDR1 as SGHDN and CDR2 as FVKESK. There are 14 residues in the CDR3. The ends were cut back, 4 bases at V and 1 base at J, with 10 bases in the middle. The CDR3 DNA sequence: TGTGCCAGCAGCCCCCTAGGGGAGAACACTGAAGCTTTCTTT. Encoded protein: CASSPLGENTEAFF.

The chain is built from TRBV28 and TRBJ2-7, with D maybe TRBD1 (5 bases). The V gene's germline CDR1 is MDHEN and CDR2 SYDVKM. Trimming removed 9 bases from V and 2 bases from J, with 17 bases in between. This CDR3 comprises 14 residues. CDR3 DNA sequence: TGTGCCAGTCGCAGGGTGACCAACCCCTACGAGCAGTACTTC. Its translation: CASRRVTNPYEQYF. Supplemented by reference TRBV28 and TRBJ2-7, the full variable domain reads DVKVTQSSRYLVKRTGEKVFLECVQDMDHENMFWYRQDPGLGLRLIYFSYDVKMKEKGDIPEGYSVSREKKERFSLILESASTNQTSMYLCASRRVTNPYEQYFGPGTRLTVT.

A few counts support this clone. The chain carries TRBV9 and TRBJ2-2; D gene ambiguous. Trimming stripped 0 bases from V and 1 base from J, with 7 bases between. Per germline, CDR1 SGDLS and CDR2 YYNGEE. The length of the CDR3 is 15 residues. The CDR3 reads CASSVAPGNTGELFF. The CDR3 bases are TGTGCCAGCAGCGTAGCCCCCGGGAACACCGGGGAGCTGTTTTTT. The full variable domain, its missing parts supplied by reference TRBV9 and TRBJ2-2, is DSGVTQTPKHLITATGQRVTLRCSPRSGDLSVYWYQQSLDQGLQFLIQYYNGEERAKGNILERFSAQQFPDLHSELNLSSLELGDSALYFCASSVAPGNTGELFFGEGSRLTVL.

The chain carries TRBV30 and TRBJ2-5; D remains unclear. This CDR3 has 17 residues. Deletions cut 0 bases from V and 5 bases from J, with 22 bases between. Germline V gene data show CDR1 as GTSNPN and CDR2 as SVGIG (reference sequence). CDR3 DNA: TGTGCCTGGAGTGTCTCGTTAGGGATCGCCGGTGGCGAGACCCAGTACTTC. It codes for CAWSVSLGIAGGETQYF.